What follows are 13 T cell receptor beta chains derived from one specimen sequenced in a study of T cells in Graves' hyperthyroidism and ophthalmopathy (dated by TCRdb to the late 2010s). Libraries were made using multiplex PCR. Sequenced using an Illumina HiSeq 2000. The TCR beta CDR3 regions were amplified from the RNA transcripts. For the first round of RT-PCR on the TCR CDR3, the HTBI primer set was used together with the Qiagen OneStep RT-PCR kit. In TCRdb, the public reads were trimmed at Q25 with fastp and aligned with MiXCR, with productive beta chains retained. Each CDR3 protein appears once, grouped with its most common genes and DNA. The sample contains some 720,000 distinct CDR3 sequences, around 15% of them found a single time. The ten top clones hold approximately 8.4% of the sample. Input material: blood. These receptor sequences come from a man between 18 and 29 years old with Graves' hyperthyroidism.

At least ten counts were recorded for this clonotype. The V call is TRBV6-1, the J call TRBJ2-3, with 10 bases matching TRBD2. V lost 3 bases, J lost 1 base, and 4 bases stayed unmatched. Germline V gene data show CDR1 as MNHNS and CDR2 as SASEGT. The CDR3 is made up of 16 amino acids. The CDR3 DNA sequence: TGTGCCAGCAGTGATCTAGCGGGAGAGGGCACAGATACGCAGTATTTT. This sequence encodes CASSDLAGEGTDTQYF.

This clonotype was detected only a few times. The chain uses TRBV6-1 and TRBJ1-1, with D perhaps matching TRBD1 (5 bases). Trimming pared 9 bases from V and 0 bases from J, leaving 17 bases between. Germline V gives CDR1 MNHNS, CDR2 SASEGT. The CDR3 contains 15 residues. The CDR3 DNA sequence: TGTGCCAGTGCCTCCAGGGTAAAATTGAACACTGAAGCTTTCTTT. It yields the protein CASASRVKLNTEAFF.

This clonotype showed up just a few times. The CDR3 here is CASSWQRGANYGYTF. The CDR3 coding sequence is TGTGCCAGCAGTTGGCAGAGGGGAGCCAACTATGGCTACACCTTC. The chain couples TRBV12-3 or TRBV12-4 to TRBJ1-2, with D possibly matching TRBD1 (5 bases). V was clipped by 4 bases and J by 2 bases, with 14 bases between them. This CDR3 contains 15 residues.

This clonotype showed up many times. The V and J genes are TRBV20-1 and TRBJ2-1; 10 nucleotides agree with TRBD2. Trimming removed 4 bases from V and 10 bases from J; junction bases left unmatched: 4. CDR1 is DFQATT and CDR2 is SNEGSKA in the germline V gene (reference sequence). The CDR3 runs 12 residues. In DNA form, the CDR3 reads TGCAGTGCTACCGAGACTAGCGGGGAGCAGTTCTTC. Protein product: CSATETSGEQFF.

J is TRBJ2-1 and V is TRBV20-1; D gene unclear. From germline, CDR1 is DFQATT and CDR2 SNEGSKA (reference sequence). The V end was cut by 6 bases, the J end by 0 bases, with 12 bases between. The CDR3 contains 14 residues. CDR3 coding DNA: TGCAGTGCGGAGACTCCCCGCTCCTACAATGAGCAGTTCTTC. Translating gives CSAETPRSYNEQFF.

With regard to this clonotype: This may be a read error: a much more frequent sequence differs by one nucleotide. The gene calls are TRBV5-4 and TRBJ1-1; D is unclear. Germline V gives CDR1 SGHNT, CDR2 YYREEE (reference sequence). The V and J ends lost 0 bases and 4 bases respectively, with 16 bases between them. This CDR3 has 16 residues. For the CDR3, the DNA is TGTGCCAGCAGCTTGGGCGCATCGGTGGGGAGCACTGAAGCTTTCTTT. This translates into CASSLGASVGSTEAFF.

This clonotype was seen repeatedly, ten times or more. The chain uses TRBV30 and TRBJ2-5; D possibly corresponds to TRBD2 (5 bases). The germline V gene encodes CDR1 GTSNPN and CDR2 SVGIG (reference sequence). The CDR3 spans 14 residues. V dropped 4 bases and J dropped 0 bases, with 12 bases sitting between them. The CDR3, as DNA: TGTGCCTGGACCCCCGGGGAGTACCAAGAGACCCAGTACTTC. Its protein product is CAWTPGEYQETQYF.

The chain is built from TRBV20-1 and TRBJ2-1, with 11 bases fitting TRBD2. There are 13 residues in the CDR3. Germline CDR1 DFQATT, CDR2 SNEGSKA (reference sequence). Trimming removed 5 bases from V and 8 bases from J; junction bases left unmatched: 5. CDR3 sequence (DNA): TGCAGTGCTTTGATAGCGGGAGGGCATGAGCAGTTCTTC. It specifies CSALIAGGHEQFF.

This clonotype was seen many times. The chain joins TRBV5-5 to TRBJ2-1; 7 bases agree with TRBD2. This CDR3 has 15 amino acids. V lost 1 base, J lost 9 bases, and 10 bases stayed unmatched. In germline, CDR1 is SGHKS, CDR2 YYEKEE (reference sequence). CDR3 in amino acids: CASSLLAGVGSEQFF. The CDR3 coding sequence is TGTGCCAGCAGCTTGCTGGCGGGAGTGGGGAGTGAGCAGTTCTTC.

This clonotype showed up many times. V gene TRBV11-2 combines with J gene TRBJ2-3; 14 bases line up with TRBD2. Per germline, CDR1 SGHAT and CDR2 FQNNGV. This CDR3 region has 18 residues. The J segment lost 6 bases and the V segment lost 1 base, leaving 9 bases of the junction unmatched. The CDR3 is CASSLVAGLAGELDTQYF. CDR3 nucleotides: TGTGCCAGCAGCTTAGTAGCGGGACTAGCGGGAGAGCTGGATACGCAGTATTTT.

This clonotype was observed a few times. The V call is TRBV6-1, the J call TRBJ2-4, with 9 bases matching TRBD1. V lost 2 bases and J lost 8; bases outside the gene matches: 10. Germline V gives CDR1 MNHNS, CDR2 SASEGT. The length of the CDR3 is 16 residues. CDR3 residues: CASSEPGQGFVDIQYF. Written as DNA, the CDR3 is TGTGCCAGCAGTGAACCAGGACAGGGGTTTGTAGACATTCAGTACTTC.

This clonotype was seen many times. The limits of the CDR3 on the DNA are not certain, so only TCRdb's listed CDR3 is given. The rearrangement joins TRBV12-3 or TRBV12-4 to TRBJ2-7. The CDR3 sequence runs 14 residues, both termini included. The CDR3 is CASSLGMGFGEQYF.

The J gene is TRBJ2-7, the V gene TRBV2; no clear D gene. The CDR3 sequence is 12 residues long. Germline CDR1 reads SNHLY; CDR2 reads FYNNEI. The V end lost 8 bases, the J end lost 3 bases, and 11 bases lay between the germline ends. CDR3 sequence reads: CASFLGYYEQYF. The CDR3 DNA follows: TGTGCCAGCTTTCTCGGGTACTACGAGCAGTACTTC.